The present T cell receptor (beta chain) was sequenced within a study of beta chain features in type 1 diabetes. Overall study: The number of sorted cells examined across all samples was some 98,000,000.

Each donor gave one heparinised blood draw averaging about 110 mL. Researchers reported sorting CD4+ naive, central memory, regulatory and stem cell-like memory cells via CD45RO/CCR7/CD25/CD127/CD95/CD27. Purities over 98% were achieved in all sorted populations. This clone was seen only a few times. Of the isolated RNA, all was reverse transcribed, and so the sequenced material was expressed TCRB transcripts. Data came from immunoSEQ multiplex PCR; TCRdb stores just in-frame clones and leaves some out. The sample shows over 700,000 clones, about a sixth of them seen only once. Trimming took off 4 bases at V and 2 bases at J, with 13 bases between the two ends. The CDR3 covers 14 residues. Per germline, CDR1 SGDLS and CDR2 YYNGEE.

The chain employs TRBV9 and TRBJ2-7; unclear D gene. This receptor was obtained from a woman younger than 30 in good health. Sequenced input: naive CD4+ T cells from blood. CDR3 region: CASSLLANAYEQYF. In DNA form, the CDR3 reads TGTGCCAGCAGCCTCTTGGCGAATGCCTACGAGCAGTACTTC.